This TCR beta chain is from a study of blood T cell repertoires in COVID-19. Study overall: Material from acute and convalescent COVID-19 was sourced from the United States, Italy and Spain. The cDNA or gDNA used as material had been derived from T cells, B-cell-depleted T cells, or PBMCs.

The CDR3 sequence is 16 residues long. Germline-derived CDR1 and CDR2 are MDHEN and SYDVKM. Between the trimmed V and J ends, which lost 3 bases and 3 bases, there was a span of 14 bases. How the authors handled the data: Reference gene primer amplification yielded estimated nucleated cell counts. Clones were read by immunoSEQ multiplex PCR, and TCRdb kept only the in-frame ones, dropping some. The DNA was the basis for D and trimming; V, J and clone size are from that table. Of 200,000 to 250,000 clones in the sample, around 90% are singletons; the top ten hold under 14%. Clinical histories supplied by participants themselves formed the basis of cohort assignment.

The TCR sequence derives from a man in his thirties or forties who had recovered from COVID-19. The chain joins TRBV28 to TRBJ1-4, with a weak D call TRBD1 (6 bases). Sequenced material: PBMCs or T cells enriched from blood (not recorded which). CDR3 nucleotide sequence: TGTGCCAGCAGTTTCCTCGCAGGGGACGCTAATGAAAAACTGTTTTTT. It yields the protein CASSFLAGDANEKLFF.